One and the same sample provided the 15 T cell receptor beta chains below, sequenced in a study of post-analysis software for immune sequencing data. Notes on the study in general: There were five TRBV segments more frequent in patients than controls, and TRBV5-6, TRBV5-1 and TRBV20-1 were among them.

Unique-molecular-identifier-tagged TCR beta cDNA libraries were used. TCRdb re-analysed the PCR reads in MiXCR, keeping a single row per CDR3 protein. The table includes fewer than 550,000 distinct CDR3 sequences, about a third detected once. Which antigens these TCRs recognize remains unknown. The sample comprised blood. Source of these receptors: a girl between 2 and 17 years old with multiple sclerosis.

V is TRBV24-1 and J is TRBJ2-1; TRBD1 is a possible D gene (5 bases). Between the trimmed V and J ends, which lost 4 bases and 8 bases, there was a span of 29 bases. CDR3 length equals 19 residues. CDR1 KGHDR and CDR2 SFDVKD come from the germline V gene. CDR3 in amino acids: CATSDPLVTVGAPLDEQFF. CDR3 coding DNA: TGTGCCACCAGTGACCCCCTCGTCACTGTAGGGGCACCCCTTGATGAGCAGTTCTTC.

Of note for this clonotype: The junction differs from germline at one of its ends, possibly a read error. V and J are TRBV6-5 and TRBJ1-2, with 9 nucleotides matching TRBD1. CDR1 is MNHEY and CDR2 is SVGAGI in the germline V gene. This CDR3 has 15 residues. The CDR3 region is CASTTTGGTYYGCTF. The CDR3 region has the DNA TGTGCCAGCACCACGACAGGGGGGACTTACTATGGCTGCACCTTC.

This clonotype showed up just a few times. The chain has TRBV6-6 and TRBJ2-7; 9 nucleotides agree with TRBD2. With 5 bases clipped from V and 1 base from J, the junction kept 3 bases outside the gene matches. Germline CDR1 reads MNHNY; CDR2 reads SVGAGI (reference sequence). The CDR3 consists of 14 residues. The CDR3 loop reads CASSIAGDSYEQYF. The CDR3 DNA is TGTGCCAGCAGTATAGCGGGAGATTCCTACGAGCAGTACTTC.

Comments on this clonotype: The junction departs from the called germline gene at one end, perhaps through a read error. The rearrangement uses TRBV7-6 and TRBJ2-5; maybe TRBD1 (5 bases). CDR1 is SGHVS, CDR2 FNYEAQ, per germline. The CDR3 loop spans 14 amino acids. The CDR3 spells CASSLNQGQETQYF. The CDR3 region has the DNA TGTGCCAGCAGCTTAAATCAGGGTCAAGAGACCCAGTACTTT.

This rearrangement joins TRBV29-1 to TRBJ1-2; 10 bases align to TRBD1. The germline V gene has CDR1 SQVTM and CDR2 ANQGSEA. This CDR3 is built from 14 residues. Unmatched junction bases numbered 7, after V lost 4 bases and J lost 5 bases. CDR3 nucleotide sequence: TGCAGCGTTGGACAGGGGGCGTCGGGGTATGGCTACACCTTC. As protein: CSVGQGASGYGYTF.

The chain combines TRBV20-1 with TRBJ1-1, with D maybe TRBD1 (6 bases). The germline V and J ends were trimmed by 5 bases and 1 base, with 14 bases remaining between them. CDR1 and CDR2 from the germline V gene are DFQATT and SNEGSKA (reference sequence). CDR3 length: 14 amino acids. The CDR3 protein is CSAPNRAKNTEAFF. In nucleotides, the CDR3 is TGCAGTGCTCCAAACAGGGCCAAGAACACTGAAGCTTTCTTT.

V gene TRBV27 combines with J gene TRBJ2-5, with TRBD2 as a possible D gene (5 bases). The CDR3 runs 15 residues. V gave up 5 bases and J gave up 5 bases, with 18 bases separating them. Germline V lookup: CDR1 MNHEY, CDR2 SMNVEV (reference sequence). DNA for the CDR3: TGTGCCAGCAGTCCCCAGGAGCCTAGCTGGGAGACCCAGTACTTC. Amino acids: CASSPQEPSWETQYF.

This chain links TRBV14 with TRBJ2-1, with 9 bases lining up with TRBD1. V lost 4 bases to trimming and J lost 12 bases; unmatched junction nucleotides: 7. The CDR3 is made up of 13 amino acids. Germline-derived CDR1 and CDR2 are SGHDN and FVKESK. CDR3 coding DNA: TGTGCCAGCAGCCCACAGGGGGCGCCCCCGCAGTTCTTC. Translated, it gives CASSPQGAPPQFF.

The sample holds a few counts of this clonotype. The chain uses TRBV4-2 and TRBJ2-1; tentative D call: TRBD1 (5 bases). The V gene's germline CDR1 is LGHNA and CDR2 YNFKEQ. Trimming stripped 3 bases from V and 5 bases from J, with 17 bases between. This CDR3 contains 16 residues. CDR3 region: CASSHYQGSTNNEQFF. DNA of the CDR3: TGTGCCAGCAGCCATTACCAGGGTTCGACGAACAATGAGCAGTTCTTC.

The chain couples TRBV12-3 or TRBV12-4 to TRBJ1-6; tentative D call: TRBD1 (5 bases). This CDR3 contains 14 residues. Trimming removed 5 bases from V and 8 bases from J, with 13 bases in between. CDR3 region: CASSEGPPHSPLHF. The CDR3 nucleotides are TGTGCCAGCAGTGAGGGACCACCCCATTCACCCCTCCACTTT.

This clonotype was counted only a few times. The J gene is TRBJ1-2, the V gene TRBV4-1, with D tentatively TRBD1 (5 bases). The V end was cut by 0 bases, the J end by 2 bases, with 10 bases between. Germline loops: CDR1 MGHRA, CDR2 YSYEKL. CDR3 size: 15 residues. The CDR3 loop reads CASSQERGRNYGYTF. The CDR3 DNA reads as TGCGCCAGCAGCCAAGAACGGGGGAGAAACTATGGCTACACCTTC.

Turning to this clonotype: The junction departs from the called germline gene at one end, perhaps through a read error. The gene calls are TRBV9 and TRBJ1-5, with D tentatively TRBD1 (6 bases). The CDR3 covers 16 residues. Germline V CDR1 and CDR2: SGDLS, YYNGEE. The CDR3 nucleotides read TGTGCCAGCAGCGTAGGACATGGGGACAACAATCAACCCCAGCATTTT. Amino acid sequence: CASSVGHGDNNQPQHF.

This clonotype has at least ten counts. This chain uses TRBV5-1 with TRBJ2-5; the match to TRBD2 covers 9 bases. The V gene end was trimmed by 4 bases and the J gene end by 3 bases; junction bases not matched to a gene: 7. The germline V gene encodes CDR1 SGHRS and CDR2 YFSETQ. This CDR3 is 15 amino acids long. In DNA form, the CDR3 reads TGCGCCAGCAGCCGCGGTAGCGGGGGCGAAGAGACCCAGTACTTC. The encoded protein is CASSRGSGGEETQYF.

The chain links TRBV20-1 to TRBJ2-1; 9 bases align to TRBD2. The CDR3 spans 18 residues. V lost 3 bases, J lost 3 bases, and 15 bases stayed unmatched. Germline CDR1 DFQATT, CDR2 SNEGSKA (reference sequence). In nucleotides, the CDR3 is TGCAGTGCTAGGTTTACGGGCATGTCTAGCGGGGACTACAATGAGCAGTTCTTC. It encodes CSARFTGMSSGDYNEQFF.

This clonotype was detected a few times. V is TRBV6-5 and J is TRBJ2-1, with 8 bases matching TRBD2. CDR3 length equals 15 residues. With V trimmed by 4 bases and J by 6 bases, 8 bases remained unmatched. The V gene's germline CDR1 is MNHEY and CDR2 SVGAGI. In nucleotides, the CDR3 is TGTGCCAGCAGTTCCGGACTAGCATCTGTCAATGAGCAGTTCTTC. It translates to CASSSGLASVNEQFF.